This entry describes one TCR beta chain. What it recognizes is unknown. RNA amounts of roughly 0.45 to 1 ug underwent reverse transcription with random hexamers. TCRdb ran MiXCR on the immunoSEQ multiplex PCR reads and lists one entry per CDR3 protein. The table includes 190,000 or so distinct CDR3 sequences, roughly 95% detected once. The source of the sample is a study of CD8 T cells in Susac syndrome. V lost 6 bases and J lost 4, with 12 bases in between. From germline, CDR1 is MNHEY and CDR2 SMNVEV (reference sequence). This CDR3 spans 14 amino acids. General observations from the study: The study's TCR sequencing and HLA analysis drew on a certain number of individuals. That number was acknowledged as relatively small.

CD8+ and CD4+ T cells circulating in blood were sequenced for TCR beta. It was negative isolation that provided the CD8+ and CD4+ T cells, whereas TEMRA cells were enriched by FACS. The sequencing sample was made of CD4+ T cells from PBMCs. The chain combines TRBV27 with TRBJ2-2, with D possibly being TRBD1 (6 bases). The sequence derives from a human donor with multiple sclerosis. The CDR3 protein is CASSPDRPTGELFF. CDR3 nucleotides: TGTGCCAGCAGCCCGGACAGACCCACCGGGGAGCTGTTTTTT.